This is a list of T cell receptor beta chains from one sample in a study of blood T cell repertoires in COVID-19. Libraries were prepared by immunoSEQ multiplex PCR; TCRdb keeps only in-frame clonotypes and omits some of them. The sample holds approximately 200,000 clones, 88% seen once. Sequencing was done on a sample of peripheral blood. These receptors were taken from a man aged 65 to 85 with acute or convalescent COVID-19. CDR3s include the opening cysteine and the closing phenylalanine or tryptophan. The order of the fields is CDR3 length, J gene, V gene, D gene, clone size, CDR3 DNA, CDR3 protein. The D gene is left open where the match is weak. For some rows the clone size is stated as once, few or many, or as a class when expanded; others skip it.

>14|TRBJ1-2|TRBV6-6|TRBD1|NA
TGTGCCAGCAGGGAGGGGGCAACGGCCTATGGCTACACCTTC
CASREGATAYGYTF
>14|TRBJ1-6|TRBV19|NA|NA
TGTGCCAGTACGGGGGACCGGTATAATTCACCCCTCCACTTT
CASTGDRYNSPLHF
>14|TRBJ2-7|TRBV20-1|NA|few
TGCAGTGCTAGTGGACTTTTGGCGTCCTACGAGCAGTACTTC
CSASGLLASYEQYF
>16|TRBJ1-5|TRBV3-1/TRBV3-2|NA|NA
TGTGCCAGCAGCCAAGTAGGTGGGCTGTTTCCTCAGCCCCAGCATTTT
CASSQVGGLFPQPQHF
>14|TRBJ2-7|TRBV15|NA|few
TGTGCCACCAGCAGAGATGGGGGACACTCTGGGCAGTACTTC
CATSRDGGHSGQYF
>14|TRBJ1-1|TRBV3-1/TRBV3-2|NA|NA
TGTGCCAGCAGCCCGGGAGGGCTTAGGGCTGAAGCTTTCTTT
CASSPGGLRAEAFF
>18|TRBJ1-4|TRBV7-9|NA|NA
TGTGCCAGCAGCTTAGCGCGGGGAGGGGCGAGGCCTAATGAAAAACTGTTTTTT
CASSLARGGARPNEKLFF
>13|TRBJ2-5|TRBV2|TRBD2|NA
TGTGCCTGGGAGGCGGGAGAAGGAAAGACCCAGTACTTC
CAWEAGEGKTQYF
>14|TRBJ2-5|TRBV12-5|TRBD1|NA
TGTGCTAGTGGTTCCGGACAGGGAGCTGAGACCCAGTACTTC
CASGSGQGAETQYF
>17|TRBJ1-3|TRBV7-9|NA|NA
TGTGCCAGCAGCTCCCTAGACACGGCAGGACTCGGAAACACCATATATTTT
CASSSLDTAGLGNTIYF
>15|TRBJ1-4|TRBV7-9|NA|NA
TGTGCCAGCAGTTCTGCTGGACAGCATAATGAAAAACTGTTTTTT
CASSSAGQHNEKLFF
>15|TRBJ2-5|TRBV4-1|NA|NA
TGCGCCAGCCAACTCCTCGCGGGGAGCCTAGGGACCCAGTACTTC
CASQLLAGSLGTQYF
>15|TRBJ1-2|TRBV6-2/TRBV6-3|NA|NA
TGTGCCAGCAGTTACTCCCCCGAGATTGGCTATGGCTACACCTTC
CASSYSPEIGYGYTF
>13|TRBJ1-2|TRBV7-9|NA|NA
TGTGCCAGCAGCCTCGAGGCCTCGTCGGGCTACACCTTC
CASSLEASSGYTF
>13|TRBJ2-2|TRBV7-9|NA|NA
TGTGCCAGCAGCTTAAGCGTATCCGGGGAGCTGTTTTTT
CASSLSVSGELFF
>15|TRBJ2-5|TRBV18|NA|NA
TGTGCCAGCTCAGTCAATGACTCCCCTCGAGAGACCCAGTACTTC
CASSVNDSPRETQYF
>15|TRBJ2-3|TRBV7-2|TRBD2|once
TGTGCCAGCAGCTTACGGTGGCGGGAGAGCTCCACGCAGTATTTT
CASSLRWRESSTQYF
>12|TRBJ1-5|TRBV6-2/TRBV6-3|NA|few
TGTGCCAGCAGTCCCCCGGTCGGGCCCCAGCATTTT
CASSPPVGPQHF
>15|TRBJ2-7|TRBV6-6|TRBD2|NA
TGTGCCAGCAGTTCGATCAGACTAGCGGGAGACGAGCAGTACTTC
CASSSIRLAGDEQYF
>13|TRBJ1-5|TRBV2|NA|NA
TGTGCCAGCAGTTGGGACTATAATCAGCCCCAGCATTTT
CASSWDYNQPQHF
>15|TRBJ2-1|TRBV9|TRBD2|NA
TGTGCCAGCAGCCCACGGGGGGACTCCTACAATGAGCAGTTCTTC
CASSPRGDSYNEQFF
>15|TRBJ1-5|TRBV12-5|TRBD1|NA
TGTGCTAGTGGGGTCACAGGGGGCCGTAATGAGCCCCAGCATTTT
CASGVTGGRNEPQHF
>16|TRBJ1-5|TRBV30|TRBD1|NA
TGTGCCTGGAGCACGGGGACAGCCTCTTCTAATCAGCCCCAGCATTTT
CAWSTGTASSNQPQHF
>14|TRBJ2-3|TRBV7-9|NA|NA
TGTGCCAGCAGCTTAGAACAGAGCACAGATACGCAGTATTTT
CASSLEQSTDTQYF
>14|TRBJ2-7|TRBV7-2|TRBD1|NA
TGTGCCAGCAGACTCGACAGGGGCTCCTACGAGCAGTACTTC
CASRLDRGSYEQYF
>15|TRBJ1-6|TRBV4-3|NA|NA
TGCGCCAGCAGCCAAGACCACAGGGTTAATTCACCCCTCCACTTT
CASSQDHRVNSPLHF
>17|TRBJ2-1|TRBV11-2|TRBD2|once
TGTGCCAGCAGCTCACTGGCTAGCGGGAGCTCCTACAATGAGCAGTTCTTC
CASSSLASGSSYNEQFF
>17|TRBJ2-3|TRBV14|TRBD2|NA
TGTGCCAGCAGCCGAGGGAGGCGCGGGAGTTCTGGGGATACGCAGTATTTT
CASSRGRRGSSGDTQYF
>15|TRBJ1-3|TRBV18|NA|NA
TGTGCCAGCTCATCCCAGGGTATCTCTGGAAACACCATATATTTT
CASSSQGISGNTIYF
>16|TRBJ2-1|TRBV28|TRBD1|NA
TGTGCCAGCAGCCGATCGACAGGGGGACTCTACAATGAGCAGTTCTTC
CASSRSTGGLYNEQFF
>13|TRBJ1-1|TRBV6-6|NA|NA
TGTGCCAGCAGTCGAGGACAGAACCAGGAAGCTTTCTTT
CASSRGQNQEAFF
>14|TRBJ2-5|TRBV19|NA|NA
TGTGCCAGTAGGTCAACCGGACTAAAAGAGACCCAGTACTTC
CASRSTGLKETQYF
>12|TRBJ2-7|TRBV5-4|TRBD2|NA
TGTGCCACCGGGGGGGGCCCGGGGGGGCAGTACTTC
CATGGGPGGQYF
>15|TRBJ2-3|TRBV18|NA|NA
TGTGCCAGCTCACGGGGTAGCGGCGACACAGATACGCAGTATTTT
CASSRGSGDTDTQYF
>17|TRBJ1-2|TRBV10-3|TRBD1|NA
TGTGCCATCAGCCGCCAAAACCCGGGACAGTCTAACTATGGCTACACCTTC
CAISRQNPGQSNYGYTF
>15|TRBJ2-7|TRBV28|NA|once
TGTGCCAGCAGTGGCCGGGATCCGGTCTCCTACGAGCAGTACTTC
CASSGRDPVSYEQYF
>17|TRBJ2-7|TRBV7-2|TRBD1|NA
TGTGCCAGCAGCTTAGTGTCGGGGGGACAGGGGCCCCGGCGACAGTACTTC
CASSLVSGGQGPRRQYF
>16|TRBJ2-7|TRBV24-1|TRBD2|NA
TGTGCCACCAGTGACCCCGGGACTAGCGGAACCTACGAGCAGTACTTC
CATSDPGTSGTYEQYF
>13|TRBJ2-7|TRBV19|TRBD2|once
TGTGCCAGTAGTTTGGGCGCGGGGGAAGAGCAGTACTTC
CASSLGAGEEQYF
>17|TRBJ1-1|TRBV11-2|TRBD1|NA
TGTGCCAGCAGCTCCAAACCCGGGACAGCTAGCAACACTGAAGCTTTCTTT
CASSSKPGTASNTEAFF
>16|TRBJ2-5|TRBV9|NA|NA
TGTGCCAGCAGCGTAGGGGCCGGGACATCCGGAGAGACCCAGTACTTC
CASSVGAGTSGETQYF
>14|TRBJ2-2|TRBV6-6|NA|once
TGTGCCAGCAGCCGACAGAAAAACACCGGGGAGCTGTTTTTT
CASSRQKNTGELFF
>13|TRBJ1-5|TRBV12-3/TRBV12-4|NA|NA
TGTGCCAGCAGTTTAGGGGGCCTTCAGCCCCAGCATTTT
CASSLGGLQPQHF
>12|TRBJ1-1|TRBV7-2|NA|few
TGTGCCAGCAGCTTCTTCGGCACTGAAGCTTTCTTT
CASSFFGTEAFF
>14|TRBJ2-3|TRBV15|NA|NA
TGTGCCACCAGCAGAGCTCGCGGCACAGATACGCAGTATTTT
CATSRARGTDTQYF
>14|TRBJ2-5|TRBV7-2|TRBD2|once
TGTGCCAGCAGCTTAATGGGACTAGCTCAAACTCAGTACTTC
CASSLMGLAQTQYF
>14|TRBJ2-7|TRBV5-1|NA|NA
TGCGCCAGCAGCTTTGGAGGAGGATACTACGAGCAGTACTTC
CASSFGGGYYEQYF
>15|TRBJ2-4|TRBV18|NA|NA
TGTGCCAGCTCACCTCCCACGAGGGACAAAAACATTCAGTACTTC
CASSPPTRDKNIQYF
>14|TRBJ2-7|TRBV9|TRBD1|NA
TGTGCCAGCAGCTTGAGACAGGGAACCTACGAGCAGTACTTC
CASSLRQGTYEQYF